Below, 5 T cell receptor beta chains from the same sample are listed, as sequenced in a study of cytomegalovirus exposure and HLA in healthy donors. Libraries were prepared by immunoSEQ multiplex PCR; TCRdb keeps only in-frame clonotypes and omits some of them. The top ten hold 1% to 1.5% of the sample, which has roughly 250,000 clones, around 87% seen once. The sequenced material came from PBMCs. All receptors derive from a woman in her 30s in good health and CMV-seropositive.

The chain combines TRBV7-2 with TRBJ2-7; 7 bases map to TRBD2. Germline trimming cut 2 bases from V and 2 bases from J; bases unmatched to any gene: 9. The CDR3 contains 16 residues. The germline CDR1 and CDR2 sequences are SGHTA and FQGNSA. The CDR3: CASSLSPASGTYEQYF. In nucleotides, the CDR3 is TGTGCCAGCAGCTTAAGTCCGGCTAGCGGAACCTACGAGCAGTACTTC.

The chain couples TRBV11-2 to TRBJ2-3; 9 nucleotides align to TRBD1. Germline V gives CDR1 SGHAT, CDR2 FQNNGV. The CDR3 has 16 amino acids. The V segment lost 5 bases and the J segment 4 bases; nucleotides outside the gene matches: 10. This CDR3 reads CASSLLPGQGSDTQYF. CDR3 nucleotide sequence: TGTGCCAGCAGCCTGCTTCCGGGACAGGGCTCAGATACGCAGTATTTT. Full variable domain (rest looked up from reference TRBV11-2 and TRBJ2-3): EAGVAQSPRYKIIEKRQSVAFWCNPISGHATLYWYQQILGQGPKLLIQFQNNGVVDDSQLPKDRFSAERLKGVDSTLKIQPAKLEDSAVYLCASSLLPGQGSDTQYFGPGTRLTVL.

The chain recombines TRBV18 with TRBJ1-1; D possibly corresponds to TRBD1 (5 bases). Per germline, CDR1 KGHSH and CDR2 LQKENI. This CDR3 has 15 residues. Trimming shortened V by 0 bases and J by 1 base, and 9 bases separated the two germline ends. The chain's CDR3 is CASSPPSGGNTEAFF. The CDR3, as DNA: TGTGCCAGCTCACCACCGAGCGGGGGGAACACTGAAGCTTTCTTT.

The chain links TRBV5-1 to TRBJ1-1; maybe TRBD1 (5 bases). This CDR3 has 14 amino acids. Trimming shortened V by 0 bases and J by 2 bases, and 8 bases separated the two germline ends. Germline V gene lookup returns CDR1 SGHRS and CDR2 YFSETQ. The CDR3: CASSLVRENTEAFF. As DNA, the CDR3 is TGCGCCAGCAGCTTGGTCAGGGAAAACACTGAAGCTTTCTTT.

On this clone itself: The junction and the germline gene differ at one end; a read error may be behind it. The rearrangement joins TRBV29-1 to TRBJ1-2, with 10 nucleotides matching TRBD1. CDR3 size: 14 residues. Germline-derived CDR1 and CDR2 are SQVTM and ANQGSEA. The CDR3 sequence is CSVEGRQGAYGYTF. The CDR3 coding sequence is TGCAGCGTGGAAGGGAGACAGGGGGCATATGGCTACACCTTC.